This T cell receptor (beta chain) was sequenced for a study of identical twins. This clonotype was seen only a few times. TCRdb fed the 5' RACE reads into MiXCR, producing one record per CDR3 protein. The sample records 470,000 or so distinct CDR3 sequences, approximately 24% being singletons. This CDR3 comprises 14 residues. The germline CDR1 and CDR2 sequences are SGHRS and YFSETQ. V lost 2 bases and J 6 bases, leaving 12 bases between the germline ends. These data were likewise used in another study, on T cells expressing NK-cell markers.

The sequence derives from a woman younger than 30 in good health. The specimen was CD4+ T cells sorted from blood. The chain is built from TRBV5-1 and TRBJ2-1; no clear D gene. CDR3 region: CASSLVGPSNEQFF. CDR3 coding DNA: TGCGCCAGCAGCTTAGTGGGTCCGAGCAATGAGCAGTTCTTC.